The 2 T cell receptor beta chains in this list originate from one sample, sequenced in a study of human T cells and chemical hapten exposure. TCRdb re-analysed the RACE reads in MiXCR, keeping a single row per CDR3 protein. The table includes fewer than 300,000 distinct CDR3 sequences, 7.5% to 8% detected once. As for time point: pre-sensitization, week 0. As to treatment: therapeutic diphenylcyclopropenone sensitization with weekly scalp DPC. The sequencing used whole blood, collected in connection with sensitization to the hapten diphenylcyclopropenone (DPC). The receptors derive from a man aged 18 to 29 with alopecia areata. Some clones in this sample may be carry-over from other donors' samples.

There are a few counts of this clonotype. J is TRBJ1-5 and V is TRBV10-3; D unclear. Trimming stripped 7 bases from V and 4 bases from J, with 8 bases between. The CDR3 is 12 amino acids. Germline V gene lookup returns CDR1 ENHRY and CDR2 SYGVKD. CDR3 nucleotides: TGTGCCATCAAAGGAGAGAATCAGCCCCAGCATTTT. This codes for CAIKGENQPQHF.

Here the CDR3 DNA reads TGCAGTGCTGCCCCCACCGTCGGGCCTCACTCTGGAAACACCATATATTTT. Translation gives CSAAPTVGPHSGNTIYF. This chain links TRBV20-1 with TRBJ1-3; D call uncertain. Germline lookup yields CDR1 DFQATT and CDR2 SNEGSKA (reference sequence). This CDR3 has 17 residues. V lost 5 bases, J lost 0 bases, and 20 bases lay in between.